These T cell receptor beta chains were read from a single sample in a study of blood T cell repertoires in COVID-19. Sequenced by immunoSEQ multiplex PCR; TCRdb stores in-frame clones only, minus some. This table holds tens of thousands of clones, around 77% found once. The sequenced material came from peripheral blood. The source of these receptors is a woman aged 70-85 years with COVID-19, enrolled during active disease. CDR3s include the opening cysteine and the closing phenylalanine or tryptophan. A D gene is named only where the DNA matches it firmly. Clone size, where shown, is once, few, many, or a class for clones that have expanded.

v_call,clone_size,d_call,j_call,cdr3_nt,cdr3_aa
TRBV28,.,TRBD1,TRBJ1-2,TGTGCCAGCAGTTTACCGGGACAGGGGCATGGCTACACCTTC,CASSLPGQGHGYTF
TRBV24-1,few,TRBD1,TRBJ2-1,TGTGCCACCAGTGATGGAAGGGGGCTGAGGTACAATGAGCAGTTCTTC,CATSDGRGLRYNEQFF
TRBV24-1,.,.,TRBJ2-1,TGTGCCACCAGTAGAGACAGTTACAATGAGCAGTTCTTC,CATSRDSYNEQFF
TRBV24-1,.,.,TRBJ2-1,TGTGCCACCAGTGATCCTCCAGGATACAATGAGCAGTTCTTC,CATSDPPGYNEQFF
TRBV6-5,.,.,TRBJ2-1,TGTGCCAGCAGAGGTCGTACAGTGGCTTACAATGAGCAGTTCTTC,CASRGRTVAYNEQFF
TRBV25-1,.,TRBD1,TRBJ1-2,TGTGCCAGCAGTGCGGGACAGGGGAGGGGCTACACCTTC,CASSAGQGRGYTF
TRBV5-4,.,.,TRBJ1-4,TGTGCCAGCAGCTTGCAAGGGGCAGAAAAACTGTTTTTT,CASSLQGAEKLFF
TRBV6-2/TRBV6-3,few,TRBD2,TRBJ2-1,TGTGCCAGCAGTTATGGACTAGCGGGACCAAACAATGAGCAGTTCTTC,CASSYGLAGPNNEQFF
TRBV19,.,.,TRBJ1-6,TGTGCCAGTAGCACAGGCCCTTCTAATTCACCCCTCCACTTT,CASSTGPSNSPLHF
TRBV3-1/TRBV3-2,.,.,TRBJ1-5,TGTGCCAGCAGCCAAGATCACAGGGACCAGCCCCAGCATTTT,CASSQDHRDQPQHF
TRBV5-4,.,.,TRBJ2-3,TGTGCCAGCAGCTTGGACGCGGCAGATACGCAGTATTTT,CASSLDAADTQYF
TRBV7-9,.,.,TRBJ1-6,TGTGCCAGCAGCTTAGATGGCCGGGAAAATTCACCCCTCCACTTT,CASSLDGRENSPLHF
TRBV5-6,.,TRBD1,TRBJ1-4,TGTGCCAGCAGCGCGGACAGGACATTTGAAAAACTGTTTTTT,CASSADRTFEKLFF
TRBV10-3,.,TRBD1,TRBJ2-2,TGTGCCATCAGGACTACAGGGGGCGCCGGGGCCGGGGAGCTGTTTTTT,CAIRTTGGAGAGELFF
TRBV6-5,.,TRBD1,TRBJ1-4,TGTGCCAGCAGCAACCCCGGACAGGGTAATGAAAAACTGTTTTTT,CASSNPGQGNEKLFF
TRBV10-3,few,TRBD1,TRBJ2-7,TGTGCCATCAGCAGATCCGGGACAGGGCCCTCCTACGAGCAGTACTTC,CAISRSGTGPSYEQYF
TRBV5-1,.,TRBD2,TRBJ2-5,TGCGCCAGCAGCTTGGTGGCTAGCGGGGCCCAAGAGACCCAGTACTTC,CASSLVASGAQETQYF
TRBV27,.,TRBD1,TRBJ2-2,TGTGCCAGCAGACCACAGGGGGCGGTGAGCGGGGAGCTGTTTTTT,CASRPQGAVSGELFF
TRBV2,.,TRBD2,TRBJ2-1,TGTGCCAGCGGTGGTAGCGGGAGTTCCTACAATGAGCAGTTCTTC,CASGGSGSSYNEQFF
TRBV5-6,many,.,TRBJ1-6,TGTGCCAGCAGCTGGGGCGAGAACTCCTCACCCCTCCACTTT,CASSWGENSSPLHF
TRBV29-1,.,TRBD1,TRBJ1-4,TGCAGCGTTGGACCGGGACAGATCGTTGCAACTAATGAAAAACTGTTTTTT,CSVGPGQIVATNEKLFF
TRBV27,.,TRBD1,TRBJ1-5,TGTGCCAGCAGTCCCTGGACAGGGTCGGGCAATCAGCCCCAGCATTTT,CASSPWTGSGNQPQHF
TRBV11-3,.,.,TRBJ1-1,TGTGCCAGCAGCCCGGACGGAGGGAGGGAAGCTTTCTTT,CASSPDGGREAFF
TRBV5-1,once,TRBD1,TRBJ2-3,TGCGCCAGCAGCTTGGTTGGGACAGGGAACACAGATACGCAGTATTTT,CASSLVGTGNTDTQYF